This TCR beta chain was sequenced in a study of vaccination and CD4 T cells after COVID-19. Whole-study context: Post-vaccination samples were procured at a median of roughly 70 days following dose two (range 14 to 241). Cells were stimulated with overlapping spike peptides from SARS-CoV-2, HCoV-NL63, HCoV-OC43 and HCoV-229E.

Germline lookup yields CDR1 DFQATT and CDR2 SNEGSKA (reference sequence). This CDR3 comprises 14 residues. Trimming left V 6 bases short and J 8 bases short, with 19 bases between. Concerning this clonotype itself: Its antigen remains unknown.

This sample's treatment: 10-day PBMC culture with coronavirus spike peptide pools or control peptides (ViraFEST assay). An unexposed donor provided the CD4+ T cells, which were collected before the COVID-19 pandemic (2011-2018). Study outcomes and limitations: Spike mono-reactivity was shown by 304 of 307 vaccine-specific clones in convalescent patients.

Sequenced with the Oncomine TCR Beta short-read assay was DNA taken from cultured CD4+ T cells. In TCRdb, the PCR reads were re-called with MiXCR into one record per CDR3 protein. Of approximately 7,600 distinct CDR3 sequences in the sample, 33% were seen once. Material for sequencing was CD4+ T cells from blood, cultured in vitro. The rearrangement joins TRBV20-1 to TRBJ1-4, with D possibly matching TRBD1 (6 bases). The receptor's source is a human donor in good health. CDR3 in DNA: TGCAGTGCCACCCCGAACAGGGTAGAAGAAAAACTGTTTTTT. The encoded protein is CSATPNRVEEKLFF.